The clone carrying this T cell receptor (beta chain) was seen at least ten times. These data come from a study of CD8 T cells in ankylosing spondylitis. Quantitative 5'-RACE with molecular barcodes produced the TCR beta libraries. TCRdb reprocessed the 5' RACE reads via MiXCR and lists one record per CDR3 protein. The data show some 150,000 distinct CDR3 sequences, with roughly 11% seen just once and over 4% held by the top ten. Trimming shortened V by 0 bases and J by 1 base, and 10 bases separated the two germline ends. CDR1 SGHRS and CDR2 YFSETQ come from the germline V gene. This CDR3 comprises 16 residues.

This clonotype was sampled from a female donor with ankylosing spondylitis or in good health (not recorded which). Source material: blood, either unsorted or a sorted T cell fraction (not recorded which). V and J are TRBV5-1 and TRBJ2-2, with D maybe TRBD2 (6 bases). The CDR3 loop reads CASSLAGGKNTGELFF. The CDR3 DNA sequence: TGCGCCAGCAGCTTGGCTGGCGGGAAGAACACCGGGGAGCTGTTTTTT.